Below, 20 T cell receptor beta chains from the same sample are listed, as sequenced in a study of graft-versus-host responses after intestinal transplantation. Clones were read by immunoSEQ multiplex PCR, and TCRdb kept only the in-frame ones, dropping some. The sample carries 140,000 or so clones, about nine tenths recorded once. Their recognized antigens are unknown. Source: unstimulated CD4+ T cells sorted from spleen or lymph node cells, taken before intestinal transplant. These receptors all stem from a human donor who received an intestinal transplant.

In regard to this clone: The sample contains more than one DNA sequence encoding this CDR3. The chain joins TRBV28 to TRBJ2-3; D could derive from TRBD1 or TRBD2 (5 bases each). Germline assignment: CDR1 MDHEN and CDR2 SYDVKM. The CDR3 length is 15 residues. V lost 10 bases and J 0 bases, leaving 17 bases between the germline ends. The CDR3 DNA follows: TGTGCCATAAGACTCGGGGCCGCCAGCACAGATACGCAGTATTTT. Translating it yields CAIRLGAASTDTQYF.

V usage is TRBV4-1 and J usage is TRBJ2-2; 7 bases are shared with TRBD2. V was clipped by 1 base and J by 8 bases; unmatched bases: 7. The germline V gene encodes CDR1 MGHRA and CDR2 YSYEKL. The CDR3 is 15 amino acids. This CDR3 is CASSQVDRAGGELFF. CDR3 DNA sequence: TGCGCCAGCAGCCAAGTAGACAGAGCGGGAGGGGAGCTGTTTTTT.

This clone was seen a handful of times. The J gene is TRBJ2-1, the V gene TRBV6-4; TRBD1 aligns across 8 bases. Germline V gene sequence: CDR1 MRHNA, CDR2 SNTAGT. The CDR3 is made up of 15 amino acids. V trimming: 6 bases; J trimming: 0 bases; junction bases outside the gene matches: 4. CDR3 nucleotide sequence: TGTGCCAGCAGCCCCGGACAGGGCTCCTACAATGAGCAGTTCTTC. Residues: CASSPGQGSYNEQFF.

The chain couples TRBV27 to TRBJ2-1; D is uncertain. This CDR3 is built from 13 residues. V lost 3 bases, J lost 4 bases, and 7 bases lay in between. The germline CDR1 and CDR2 sequences are MNHEY and SMNVEV (reference sequence). CDR3 coding DNA: TGTGCCAGCAGTTTCACAGAGTACAATGAGCAGTTCTTC. Protein product: CASSFTEYNEQFF.

This chain uses TRBV25-1 with TRBJ2-3, with TRBD1 matching 9 bases. The trim removed 2 bases at V and 2 bases at J, leaving 5 bases unmatched. Germline CDR1 MGHDK, CDR2 SYGVNS. The CDR3 is 16 amino acids. The CDR3 loop is CASSEHRGRATDTQYF. The CDR3 DNA follows: TGTGCCAGCAGTGAACACAGGGGGCGAGCCACAGATACGCAGTATTTT.

The rearrangement uses TRBV7-2 and TRBJ2-7; possibly TRBD1 for D (6 bases). Trimming removed 0 bases at V and 1 base at J, with 13 bases between. The CDR3 has 16 residues. Per the germline V gene, CDR1 is SGHTA and CDR2 is FQGNSA. The CDR3 DNA is TGTGCCAGCAGCTTAGCACAGGGTCTTAGGTCCTACGAGCAGTACTTC. It yields the protein CASSLAQGLRSYEQYF.

The V call is TRBV27, the J call TRBJ2-2; D call uncertain. The germline gives CDR1 MNHEY, CDR2 SMNVEV (reference sequence). V lost 2 bases and J 3 bases, leaving 13 bases between the germline ends. The CDR3 runs 16 residues. The CDR3 DNA is TGTGCCAGCAGTTTAACTATAGCCAGGTACACCGGGGAGCTGTTTTTT. Its protein product is CASSLTIARYTGELFF.

This clone was observed a handful of times. The rearrangement joins TRBV9 to TRBJ2-3; 11 positions agree with TRBD2. V shed 0 bases and J 11 bases; nucleotides not matched to a gene: 8. Germline V CDR1 and CDR2: SGDLS, YYNGEE. This CDR3 is built from 15 residues. In DNA form, the CDR3 reads TGTGCCAGCAGCGTAGACGTAGCGGGAGGGCCGAAGCAGTATTTT. Its protein is CASSVDVAGGPKQYF.

The rearrangement uses TRBV7-9 and TRBJ1-4, with D unresolved. Trimming removed 2 bases from V and 7 bases from J, with 8 bases in between. The germline V gene has CDR1 SEHNR and CDR2 FQNEAQ (reference sequence). This CDR3 has 13 residues. CDR3 loop: CASSLSWGEKLFF. CDR3 in DNA: TGTGCCAGCAGCTTAAGTTGGGGTGAAAAACTGTTTTTT.

The rearrangement links TRBV19 to TRBJ1-5, with 10 bases lining up with TRBD1. Germline values: CDR1 LNHDA, CDR2 SQIVND (reference sequence). The V and J ends lost 3 bases and 5 bases, in that order; junction bases with no gene match: 7. The CDR3 has 16 residues. The CDR3 protein is CASSIKTGGLYQPQHF. DNA of the CDR3: TGTGCCAGTAGTATCAAGACAGGGGGCCTTTATCAGCCCCAGCATTTT.

The rearrangement links TRBV7-2 to TRBJ1-3; 7 bases are a match to TRBD1. Germline assignment: CDR1 SGHTA and CDR2 FQGNSA. The CDR3 has 14 residues. Trimming took 5 bases from V and 2 from J; bases not matched to a gene: 3. The CDR3 nucleotides read TGTGCCAGCAGCCGACAGGGCGCTGGAAACACCATATATTTT. Its protein product is CASSRQGAGNTIYF.

The V call is TRBV21-1, the J call TRBJ2-4; the table's D call, TRBD1, has no DNA check behind it. TRBV21-1 is a pseudogene. CDR3 size: 19 residues. DNA of the CDR3: TGTGCCAGCAGACTCCGGGCAGGGTGGATCTTACTAGCCAAAAACATTCAGTACTTC. Protein: CASRLRAGWILLAKNIQYF.

This clone was seen just once. The gene calls are TRBV25-1 and TRBJ1-2; D unresolved. CDR1 is MGHDK, CDR2 SYGVNS, per germline. This CDR3 spans 15 amino acids. Trimming left V 2 bases short and J 2 bases short, with 12 bases between. CDR3 nucleotides: TGTGCCAGCAGTGAAGGGTCAGGCTGGAACTATGGCTACACCTTC. Amino acids: CASSEGSGWNYGYTF.

This sequence joins TRBV4-1 and TRBJ2-7; 9 nucleotides line up with TRBD1. CDR1 MGHRA and CDR2 YSYEKL come from the germline V gene. This CDR3 is 15 amino acids long. The V and J ends lost 5 bases and 6 bases, in that order; junction bases with no gene match: 11. CDR3 sequence (DNA): TGCGCCAGCAGCACGCCGACAGGGGGTCGTCGCGAGCAGTACTTC. Translation gives CASSTPTGGRREQYF.

The chain recombines TRBV19 with TRBJ1-5; D is unresolved. This CDR3 region has 14 residues. The V and J ends lost 9 bases and 4 bases respectively, with 16 bases between them. Germline CDR1 and CDR2: LNHDA and SQIVND (reference sequence). In DNA form, the CDR3 reads TGTGCCAGCCGAGCGTCAGCACCAAATCAGCCCCAGCATTTT. This translates into CASRASAPNQPQHF.

This clone was seen more than once but under ten times. The chain carries TRBV19 and TRBJ1-1; D not certain. With 6 bases removed from V and 5 bases from J, the gap between germline ends came to 7 bases. The germline V gene has CDR1 LNHDA and CDR2 SQIVND (reference sequence). CDR3 length: 11 residues. CDR3 DNA sequence: TGTGCCAGTAGGACCAGGACTGAAGCTTTCTTT. Amino acids: CASRTRTEAFF.

The chain couples TRBV7-2 to TRBJ2-2; D may be TRBD1 (5 bases). V lost 5 bases and J lost 1, with 8 bases in between. Germline-derived CDR1 and CDR2 are SGHTA and FQGNSA. CDR3 size: 14 residues. The CDR3 protein is CASSRTGNTGELFF. The DNA of the CDR3 is TGTGCCAGCAGCCGCACAGGGAACACCGGGGAGCTGTTTTTT.

This chain uses TRBV10-3 with TRBJ2-7, with D possibly being TRBD1 (6 bases). This CDR3 has 12 amino acids. Trimming left V 2 bases short and J 12 bases short, with 14 bases between. Germline CDR1 reads ENHRY; CDR2 reads SYGVKD. The CDR3 loop reads CAISEILGAGYF. CDR3 in DNA: TGTGCCATCAGTGAGATATTGGGGGCGGGGTACTTC.

Comments on this clone: Other DNA sequences in this sample translate to the same CDR3. V gene TRBV19 combines with J gene TRBJ2-7; TRBD1 matches at 7 bases. CDR3 length: 13 amino acids. After removal of 3 bases from V and 2 bases from J, the junction contained 1 base not matched to a gene. Germline values: CDR1 LNHDA, CDR2 SQIVND (reference sequence). The CDR3 is CASSIQGAYEQYF. CDR3 coding DNA: TGTGCCAGTAGTATCCAGGGGGCCTACGAGCAGTACTTC.

The chain employs TRBV10-2 and TRBJ2-7, with a weak D call TRBD2 (5 bases). Deletions cut 3 bases from V and 0 bases from J, with 12 bases between. The CDR3 sequence is 15 residues long. Germline CDR1 and CDR2: WSHSY and SAAADI. CDR3 DNA sequence: TGCGCCAGCAGTGACCGGTCGGGGTCCTCCTACGAGCAGTACTTC. Its translation is CASSDRSGSSYEQYF.